These 11 T cell receptor beta chains originate from one sample sequenced in a study of shared T cell receptors in the human thymus. Here immunoSEQ multiplex PCR was the method, and the copy in TCRdb shows in-frame clones only, minus some. This table has some 660,000 clones, roughly 86% appearing once. Separately, the same data were catalogued under a study of human thymus T cells.

Sequencing was performed on thymocytes. These receptors were obtained from a boy less than two years old with a congenital heart defect.

This clone appeared a few times. The V and J genes are TRBV14 and TRBJ1-3; D possibly corresponds to TRBD1 (5 bases). The V gene lost 0 bases and the J gene lost 2 bases, with 8 bases spanning the gap. CDR3 size: 15 residues. From germline, CDR1 is SGHDN and CDR2 FVKESK. Here the CDR3 reads CASSQEPGPGNTIYF. The DNA of the CDR3 is TGTGCCAGCAGCCAAGAACCAGGGCCTGGAAACACCATATATTTT.

The V and J genes are TRBV11-2 and TRBJ2-2, with 8 bases that match TRBD2. J gave up 0 bases and V 4 bases, and 10 bases lay outside the gene matches. CDR3 length: 18 amino acids. The V gene's germline CDR1 is SGHAT and CDR2 FQNNGV. The CDR3 DNA reads as TGTGCCAGCAGCTGGGCTCGGCGGGAGGTCGCGAACACCGGGGAGCTGTTTTTT. Translating it yields CASSWARREVANTGELFF.

In nucleotides, the CDR3 is TGTGCTAGTGGAGAGGGGGAGACTGAAGCTTTCTTT. This gives the protein CASGEGETEAFF. The chain couples TRBV12-5 to TRBJ1-1; possible D gene TRBD1, 6 bases. With 6 bases removed from V and 5 bases from J, the gap between germline ends came to 10 bases. The CDR3 covers 12 residues. Germline V gene sequence: CDR1 LGHNT, CDR2 FRNRAP.

The V gene is TRBV4-1, the J gene TRBJ1-5, with D tentatively TRBD1 (5 bases). The germline gives CDR1 MGHRA, CDR2 YSYEKL. V was trimmed by 0 bases and J by 1 base, leaving 13 bases between them. The CDR3 consists of 17 residues. CDR3 amino acids: CASSQDGGAVSNQPQHF. The CDR3 nucleotides are TGCGCCAGCAGCCAAGATGGCGGGGCCGTAAGCAATCAGCCCCAGCATTTT.

Only one count was recorded for this clone. This chain joins TRBV7-9 and TRBJ2-2, with 7 nucleotides matching TRBD2. In germline, CDR1 is SEHNR, CDR2 FQNEAQ (reference sequence). The V gene end was trimmed by 7 bases and the J gene end by 1 base; junction bases not matched to a gene: 3. This CDR3 contains 14 residues. In nucleotides, the CDR3 is TGTGCCAGCAATAAGCGGGAGAACACCGGGGAGCTGTTTTTT. Translation: CASNKRENTGELFF. Complete variable domain (other parts from reference TRBV7-9 and TRBJ2-2): DTGVSQNPRHKITKRGQNVTFRCDPISEHNRLYWYRQTLGQGPEFLTYFQNEAQLEKSRLLSDRFSAERPKGSFSTLEIQRTEQGDSAMYLCASNKRENTGELFFGEGSRLTVL.

The chain has TRBV15 and TRBJ2-4; tentative D call: TRBD2 (5 bases). CDR1 LNHNV and CDR2 YYDKDF come from the germline V gene (reference sequence). The V gene lost 9 bases and the J gene lost 1 base, with 25 bases spanning the gap. The CDR3 has 18 amino acids. DNA of the CDR3: TGTGCCACTAAGAGGGTTTCGGAGAGTGGGTTGGCCAAAAACATTCAGTACTTC. Protein: CATKRVSESGLAKNIQYF.

The V call is TRBV6-1, the J call TRBJ2-1; TRBD1 matches at 9 bases. V shed 5 bases and J 7 bases; nucleotides not matched to a gene: 6. Germline CDR1 reads MNHNS; CDR2 reads SASEGT. CDR3 length: 14 amino acids. CDR3 sequence (DNA): TGTGCCAGCAGTAAATGGGACAGGGAGAATGAGCAGTTCTTC. This codes for CASSKWDRENEQFF.

The chain uses TRBV7-9 and TRBJ2-7; the match to TRBD2 covers 7 bases. Per germline, CDR1 SEHNR and CDR2 FQNEAQ (reference sequence). The junction had 7 bases not matched to a gene; V was cut back by 6 bases and J by 5 bases. This CDR3 spans 13 amino acids. CDR3: CASSHREADEQYF. The CDR3 coding sequence is TGTGCCAGCAGTCACCGGGAGGCCGACGAGCAGTACTTC.

The chain carries TRBV21-1 and TRBJ2-7; TRBD1 reflects the table's D call only, with no check against the DNA. TRBV21-1 is noted as a pseudogene. CDR3 length: 17 amino acids. The CDR3 here is CASSKGRGQTIHYEQYF. DNA for the CDR3: TGTGCCAGCAGCAAAGGCCGTGGACAGACCATCCACTACGAGCAGTACTTC.

The chain carries TRBV10-3 and TRBJ1-4; TRBD1 matches 10 bases. The CDR3 runs to 16 residues. Germline CDR1 and CDR2: ENHRY and SYGVKD. Trimming removed 3 bases from V and 7 bases from J; junction bases left unmatched: 8. This CDR3 is CAISDGWGQGPEKLFF. The CDR3, as DNA: TGTGCCATCAGTGACGGGTGGGGACAGGGGCCTGAAAAACTGTTTTTT.

The chain carries TRBV12-5 and TRBJ2-7, with 7 bases fitting TRBD1. Germline V CDR1 and CDR2: LGHNT, FRNRAP. The CDR3 covers 18 residues. Germline trimming cut 0 bases from V and 3 bases from J; bases unmatched to any gene: 14. The CDR3 loop reads CASGLVPATGPANYEQYF. DNA of the CDR3: TGTGCTAGTGGTTTGGTACCGGCGACAGGGCCTGCCAACTACGAGCAGTACTTC. Combining the CDR3 with reference TRBV12-5 and TRBJ2-7 gives the whole variable domain DARVTQTPRHKVTEMGQEVTMRCQPILGHNTVFWYRQTMMQGLELLAYFRNRAPLDDSGMPKDRFSAEMPDATLATLKIQPSEPRDSAVYFCASGLVPATGPANYEQYFGPGTRLTVT.